The present T cell receptor beta chain was sequenced within a study of T-cell memory formation after mild COVID-19. This clonotype was found many times. Its antigen remains unidentified. The CDR3 runs 13 residues. The V and J ends lost 2 bases and 7 bases respectively, with 9 bases between them. Germline values: CDR1 SGHTA, CDR2 FQGTGA. General study results and limits: CD4+ contracting clones lay mainly in CM and EM, CD8+ ones in EMRA. The finding that pre-infection memory included some responding clones suggested that cross-reactive memory joined.

Researchers used 5'RACE with constant-segment primers to make TCR alpha and TCR beta cDNA libraries that carry sample barcodes and UMIs. TCRdb used MiXCR to reprocess the 5' RACE reads, holding one entry per CDR3 protein. The sample consists of 100,000 or so distinct CDR3 sequences, around 10% of them appearing once. The J gene is TRBJ2-1, the V gene TRBV7-3; tentatively, D is TRBD2 (5 bases). Material for sequencing was PBMCs or a T cell subset sorted from them (not recorded which). This TCR was sampled from a man aged 18 to 35 who had mild COVID-19 (a few samples of this study predate the infection). Cell type and time point are not known. The DNA of the CDR3 is TGTGCCAGCAGCTTATCGGAGCGGAATGAGCAGTTCTTC. Protein: CASSLSERNEQFF.